The 3 T cell receptor beta chains given below trace back to one sample, sequenced in a study of T-cell memory formation after mild COVID-19 (dated by TCRdb to the early 2020s). The library was generated by 5' RACE. Data came from an Illumina NovaSeq 6000. The public sequencing data were trimmed at Q25 with fastp and processed into clonotypes with MiXCR by TCRdb, which kept only in-frame beta chains. Under each unique CDR3 protein, matching rows form one entry showing the most common genes and DNA. The sample profile shows 470,000 or so distinct CDR3 sequences; 20% of them were found once. Clones ranked in the top ten supply 8.4% of the sample. Sequencing input: PBMCs or a T cell subset sorted from them (not recorded which). The source of these receptors is an adult woman who had mild COVID-19 (a few samples of this study predate the infection). The sample titles of this study are shuffled in the database, so cell type and time point are left out; the donor was told from shared clones.

This clonotype was counted at least ten times. J is TRBJ2-1 and V is TRBV11-2; D is unclear. This CDR3 has 11 residues. The V end was cut by 5 bases, the J end by 8 bases, with 7 bases between. Germline V lookup: CDR1 SGHAT, CDR2 FQNNGV. The CDR3 region has the DNA TGTGCCAGCAGCCCCAGCTATGAGCAGTTCTTC. This codes for CASSPSYEQFF.

The V and J genes are TRBV6-6 and TRBJ2-1; 11 bases are shared with TRBD2. The CDR3 consists of 18 residues. V dropped 0 bases and J dropped 0; count of bases not matched to a gene: 4. Germline CDR1 reads MNHNY; CDR2 reads SVGAGI (reference sequence). CDR3 sequence reads: CASSYSLAGGSSYNEQFF. The DNA for the CDR3 is TGTGCCAGCAGTTACTCTTTAGCGGGAGGGAGCTCCTACAATGAGCAGTTCTTC.

The chain links TRBV3-1 to TRBJ2-7; 7 bases are shared with TRBD2. Per the germline V gene, CDR1 is LGHDT and CDR2 is YNNKEL (reference sequence). The CDR3 spans 12 residues. V was clipped by 4 bases and J by 5 bases; unmatched bases: 2. DNA of the CDR3: TGTGCCAGCAGCCCGCGGGGGAACGAGCAGTACTTC. Protein sequence: CASSPRGNEQYF.